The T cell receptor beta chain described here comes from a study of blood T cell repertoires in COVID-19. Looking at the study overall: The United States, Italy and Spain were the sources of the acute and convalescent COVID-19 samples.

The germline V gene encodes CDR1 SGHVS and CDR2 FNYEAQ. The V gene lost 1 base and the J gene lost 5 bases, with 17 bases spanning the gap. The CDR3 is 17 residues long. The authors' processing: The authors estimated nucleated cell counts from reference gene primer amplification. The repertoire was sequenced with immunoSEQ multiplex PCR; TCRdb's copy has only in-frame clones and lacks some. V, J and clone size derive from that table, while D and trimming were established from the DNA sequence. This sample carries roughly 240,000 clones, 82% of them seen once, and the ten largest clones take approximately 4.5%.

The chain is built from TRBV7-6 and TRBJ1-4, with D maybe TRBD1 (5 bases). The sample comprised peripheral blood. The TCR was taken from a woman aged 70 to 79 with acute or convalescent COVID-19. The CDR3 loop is CASSLVAYDSLNEKLFF. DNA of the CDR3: TGTGCCAGCAGCTTAGTTGCTTACGACAGCTTGAATGAAAAACTGTTTTTT.